This T cell receptor beta chain was profiled in a study of T cells in Graves' hyperthyroidism and ophthalmopathy. Germline CDR1 and CDR2: SGHRS and YFSETQ. Trimming took 1 base from V and 5 from J, leaving 6 bases between them. This CDR3 region has 12 residues. General study results and limits: In blood, most of the thyroid clonotypes expanded above 0.001 were also present. Ophthalmopathy was identified by the model a median around 6 months ahead of onset.

TCR beta CDR3 regions were amplified from RNA transcripts. When the TCR CDR3 underwent first-round RT-PCR, the HTBI primer set was used. TCRdb passed the multiplex PCR reads through MiXCR, listing each CDR3 protein once. The sample includes around 690,000 distinct CDR3 sequences, about 18% of them seen just once. With a duration under 2 months, the hyperthyroidism was newly diagnosed in patients aged 18 to 65. Every diagnosis used clinical symptoms, serum thyroxine and TRAb, thyroid ultrasound and orbital computed tomography. In the case of this clonotype: Its antigen is unknown.

The V call is TRBV5-1, the J call TRBJ2-5; D gene ambiguous. The receptor was isolated from a man aged 50 to 60 with Graves' hyperthyroidism. Source material: blood. CDR3 sequence: CASSLTTETQYF. In nucleotides, the CDR3 is TGCGCCAGCAGCTTGACTACGGAGACCCAGTACTTC.